This T cell receptor (beta chain) was profiled in a study of tumor-infiltrating lymphocytes in primary liver carcinoma. About the research overall: Roughly 3.5 to 7.5 million productive TCRbeta reads came from each sample, comparable across tissue types.

This clonotype was detected only once. One base away lies a much larger clone, so this may be a sequencing read error. CDR3 length: 14 amino acids. The V gene's germline CDR1 is SGHDT and CDR2 YYEEEE. From roughly 18-30 mg of unsorted bulk tissue, DNA and RNA were co-extracted together. The patients, who had chronic HBV infection, were treatment-naive (untreated). The sampling covered five separate regions of each tumor. Total RNA (around 500 ng) served as template for TCR beta cDNA synthesis primed by a constant-region primer. Slightly modified ARM-PCR with three nested multiplex PCR rounds yielded TCR beta libraries. TRBV1-TRBV30 forward primers and a C-beta reverse primer were used in the first two PCR rounds, which each ran for about 10 cycles. MiXCR, applied by TCRdb to the multiplex PCR reads, yields one record per CDR3 protein. The sample yields 65,000 to 80,000 distinct CDR3 sequences, nearly 70% seen once.

This clonotype was sampled from a man between 40 and 49 years old with primary liver carcinoma and hepatitis B virus infection. Sequenced material: liver tumor tissue from sampling region 4. The subset denotes: tumor region T4, right-lateral pole. This chain joins TRBV5-6 and TRBJ1-1, with D unclear. Here the CDR3 reads CASILTGPFSGAFF. The DNA of the CDR3 is TGTGCCAGCATCTTGACCGGACCCTTCTCTGGGGCTTTCTTT.